The 31 T cell receptor beta chains given below trace back to one sample, sequenced in a study of T-cell reconstitution after alpha-beta-depleted transplantation in children. Researchers prepared the TCRbeta library using unique molecular identifiers, the study reports. TCRdb ran MiXCR on the PCR reads and lists one entry per CDR3 protein. Of about 250,000 distinct CDR3 sequences listed, about 24% are singletons. The input for sequencing was PBMCs, mostly from graft donor cells, taken 360 days after TCRalphabeta/CD19-depleted stem cell transplant. Every receptor here comes from a female patient under 10 years old who had a stem cell transplant for congenital amegakaryocytic thrombocytopenia, so the T cells may come from the graft donor.

This clonotype was seen only a few times. The chain employs TRBV28 and TRBJ2-7; 8 bases are shared with TRBD1. Germline lookup yields CDR1 MDHEN and CDR2 SYDVKM. The J segment lost 4 bases and the V segment lost 6 bases, leaving 8 bases of the junction unmatched. This CDR3 has 14 amino acids. The CDR3 protein is CASRVTGERYEQYF. CDR3 in DNA: TGTGCCAGCAGGGTGACAGGGGAAAGGTACGAGCAGTACTTC. Drawing the rest from reference TRBV28 and TRBJ2-7, the complete variable domain is DVKVTQSSRYLVKRTGEKVFLECVQDMDHENMFWYRQDPGLGLRLIYFSYDVKMKEKGDIPEGYSVSREKKERFSLILESASTNQTSMYLCASRVTGERYEQYFGPGTRLTVT.

This clonotype was counted many times. This chain connects TRBV3-1 to TRBJ2-1; D gene unclear. V was shortened by 4 bases and J by 0 bases, with 16 bases between the two germline ends. The CDR3 loop spans 17 amino acids. Germline loops: CDR1 LGHDT, CDR2 YNNKEL (reference sequence). DNA for the CDR3: TGTGCCAGCAGCCCTCGAAATGACGCGAGCTCCTACAATGAGCAGTTCTTC. As protein: CASSPRNDASSYNEQFF.

V is TRBV5-6 and J is TRBJ2-5, with D unresolved. V was cut by 2 bases and J by 1 base, with 9 bases left in between. The CDR3 is made up of 14 amino acids. Looked up from germline, CDR1 is SGHDT and CDR2 is YYEEEE. The CDR3, as DNA: TGTGCCAGCAGCTTCACAGCTATCCAAGAGACCCAGTACTTC. Translating gives CASSFTAIQETQYF.

This clonotype was seen more than once but under ten times. The rearrangement uses TRBV7-2 and TRBJ2-3, with D uncertain. The germline V gene encodes CDR1 SGHTA and CDR2 FQGNSA. The CDR3 is made up of 12 amino acids. Trimming took 2 bases from V and 4 from J, leaving 4 bases between them. CDR3 coding DNA: TGTGCCAGCAGCTTATCCCCAGATACGCAGTATTTT. It translates to CASSLSPDTQYF.

The table lists this clonotype with a few counts. J is TRBJ2-7 and V is TRBV4-2; 9 positions agree with TRBD2. J gave up 3 bases and V 0 bases, and 9 bases lay outside the gene matches. This CDR3 is built from 17 residues. Germline CDR1 reads LGHNA; CDR2 reads YNFKEQ. The CDR3 DNA reads TGTGCCAGCAGCCAAGAAGGGGGGACTAGCCCCCTCTACGAGCAGTACTTC. Translated: CASSQEGGTSPLYEQYF.

As to this clonotype: As the CDR3 is not closed by the conserved phenylalanine or tryptophan, this likely results from a read error. This sequence joins TRBV6-5 and TRBJ2-6; no definite D call. V lost 0 bases, J lost 0 bases, and 12 bases lay in between. This CDR3 is built from 18 residues. CDR1 is MNHEY, CDR2 SVGAGI, per germline. The CDR3 loop reads CASSYSPGGISGANVLTS. DNA for the CDR3: TGTGCCAGCAGTTACTCGCCGGGTGGTATCTCTGGGGCCAACGTCCTGACTTCC.

This clonotype was seen more than once but under ten times. The rearrangement uses TRBV7-9 and TRBJ2-1, with D possibly being TRBD1 (5 bases). Trimming shortened V by 7 bases and J by 7 bases, and 26 bases separated the two germline ends. CDR1 SEHNR and CDR2 FQNEAQ come from the germline V gene (reference sequence). This CDR3 is built from 17 residues. The CDR3 sequence is CASTTRQKGWLNNEQFF. The DNA of the CDR3 is TGTGCCAGCACCACCCGACAGAAGGGATGGCTCAATAATGAGCAGTTCTTC.

The rearrangement links TRBV3-1 to TRBJ2-1; D perhaps matches TRBD2 (6 bases). The V gene lost 1 base and the J gene lost 4 bases, with 8 bases spanning the gap. The CDR3 is made up of 14 amino acids. Germline values: CDR1 LGHDT, CDR2 YNNKEL (reference sequence). The CDR3 is CASSQAGLYNEQFF. The CDR3 DNA reads as TGTGCCAGCAGCCAAGCAGGACTATACAATGAGCAGTTCTTC.

This clonotype has more than one count but fewer than ten. The CDR3 is CASSSRTGGRLWANTGELFF. The CDR3 nucleotides are TGCGCCAGCAGCTCCCGGACAGGGGGCCGCCTTTGGGCTAACACCGGGGAGCTGTTTTTT. V usage is TRBV5-1 and J usage is TRBJ2-2, with 11 bases aligning to TRBD1. The CDR3 has 20 amino acids. Germline V gives CDR1 SGHRS, CDR2 YFSETQ. Trimming removed 3 bases from V and 2 bases from J; junction bases left unmatched: 15.

V gene TRBV4-3 combines with J gene TRBJ2-1, with TRBD2 matching over 11 bases. After removal of 3 bases from V and 7 bases from J, the junction contained 17 bases not matched to a gene. Germline V gene sequence: CDR1 LGHNA, CDR2 YSLEER. The CDR3 totals 19 residues. The CDR3 DNA reads as TGCGCCAGCAGCCACCAATGGGGGGTAGCGGGAGGGCCTCTTAATGAGCAGTTCTTC. Translating gives CASSHQWGVAGGPLNEQFF.

There are many counts of this clonotype. The V gene is TRBV12-3 or TRBV12-4, the J gene TRBJ2-5; D gene unclear. This CDR3 is 12 amino acids long. Deletions cut 1 base from V and 5 bases from J, with 5 bases between. The CDR3 bases are TGTGCCAGCAGTTTAGTTCCTGAGACCCAGTACTTC. As protein: CASSLVPETQYF.

V and J are TRBV5-1 and TRBJ2-7; 10 nucleotides align to TRBD2. Germline V gene lookup returns CDR1 SGHRS and CDR2 YFSETQ. The CDR3 loop spans 15 amino acids. V lost 2 bases, J lost 2 bases, and 4 bases stayed unmatched. CDR3 DNA sequence: TGCGCCAGCAGCTTTAGCGGGAGGTCTACCTACGAGCAGTACTTC. This sequence encodes CASSFSGRSTYEQYF.

DNA for the CDR3: TGTGCCAGCATGAGCGGCAGCACAGATACGCAGTATTTT. Its translation: CASMSGSTDTQYF. V is TRBV2 and J is TRBJ2-3; tentative D call: TRBD2 (5 bases). Trimming left V 7 bases short and J 0 bases short, with 8 bases between. Germline lookup yields CDR1 SNHLY and CDR2 FYNNEI. This CDR3 region has 13 residues.

This clonotype has only a few counts. The chain has TRBV12-3 or TRBV12-4 and TRBJ1-1; D is undetermined. The CDR3 is made up of 13 amino acids. The ends were cut back, 5 bases at V and 1 base at J, with 8 bases in the middle. The DNA for the CDR3 is TGTGCCAGCAGTCCTTTGAGGAACACTGAAGCTTTCTTT. It codes for CASSPLRNTEAFF.

This clonotype has only a few counts. V is TRBV7-8 and J is TRBJ2-3; D is unresolved. Trimming shortened V by 2 bases and J by 6 bases, and 9 bases separated the two germline ends. The CDR3 totals 13 residues. CDR1 is SGHVS and CDR2 is FQNEAQ in the germline V gene. In nucleotides, the CDR3 is TGTGCCAGCAGCTTAAATTTTCCGGATACGCAGTATTTT. Protein sequence: CASSLNFPDTQYF.

The gene calls are TRBV24-1 and TRBJ2-1; possibly TRBD1 for D (6 bases). Germline loops: CDR1 KGHDR, CDR2 SFDVKD. The CDR3 consists of 15 residues. Trimming stripped 3 bases from V and 5 bases from J, with 13 bases between. The CDR3 here is CATSDDRYWNNEQFF. CDR3 nucleotide sequence: TGTGCCACCAGTGATGACAGGTATTGGAACAATGAGCAGTTCTTC.

This clonotype was observed many times. The chain combines TRBV2 with TRBJ2-7; D remains ambiguous. Trimming cost V 6 bases and J 0 bases, with 15 bases left between them. Germline assignment: CDR1 SNHLY and CDR2 FYNNEI. This CDR3 region has 15 residues. This CDR3 is CASSPGPQTSYEQYF. The CDR3 nucleotides read TGTGCCAGCAGCCCCGGGCCCCAAACCTCCTACGAGCAGTACTTC. The whole variable domain, remainder taken from reference TRBV2 and TRBJ2-7, is EPEVTQTPSHQVTQMGQEVILRCVPISNHLYFYWYRQILGQKVEFLVSFYNNEISEKSEIFDDQFSVERPDGSNFTLKIRSTKLEDSAMYFCASSPGPQTSYEQYFGPGTRLTVT.

The chain joins TRBV28 to TRBJ2-3; D is uncertain. V was trimmed by 3 bases and J by 2 bases, leaving 12 bases between them. The CDR3 sequence is 15 residues long. Germline V gives CDR1 MDHEN, CDR2 SYDVKM. CDR3 region: CASSLPLQNTDTQYF. As DNA, the CDR3 is TGTGCCAGCAGTTTGCCGTTGCAGAACACAGATACGCAGTATTTT.

The J gene is TRBJ1-1, the V gene TRBV18; D may be TRBD1 (6 bases). Germline loops: CDR1 KGHSH, CDR2 LQKENI. The CDR3 is made up of 12 amino acids. Trimming took 8 bases from V and 4 from J, leaving 11 bases between them. DNA of the CDR3: TGTGCCAGCGGACAGATGGGCACTGAAGCTTTCTTT. Protein: CASGQMGTEAFF.

V and J are TRBV9 and TRBJ1-5, with D hard to call. Germline CDR1 reads SGDLS; CDR2 reads YYNGEE. The germline V and J ends were trimmed by 0 bases and 7 bases, with 8 bases remaining between them. This CDR3 is 13 amino acids long. The CDR3: CASSVGVLQPQHF. In DNA form, the CDR3 reads TGTGCCAGCAGCGTAGGAGTGCTACAGCCCCAGCATTTT.

The chain employs TRBV28 and TRBJ1-4, with 7 bases identical to TRBD1. V lost 4 bases and J lost 6; bases outside the gene matches: 5. CDR1 is MDHEN, CDR2 SYDVKM, per germline. The CDR3 is 14 residues long. The DNA for the CDR3 is TGTGCCAGCAGTTCGAAGGGGGCCTATGAAAAACTGTTTTTT. This encodes CASSSKGAYEKLFF.

The rearrangement links TRBV10-3 to TRBJ2-5; possible D gene TRBD1, 5 bases. The V and J ends lost 4 bases and 6 bases respectively, with 15 bases between them. The CDR3 spans 14 residues. Germline values: CDR1 ENHRY, CDR2 SYGVKD. CDR3 nucleotides: TGTGCCATCAGTGTCATCGGCAGGGTCCAGACCCAGTACTTC. This translates into CAISVIGRVQTQYF.

The rearrangement uses TRBV6-1 and TRBJ2-3, with 8 bases that match TRBD1. Trimming at V came to 6 bases and at J to 3 bases, leaving 5 bases not matched to a gene. The germline CDR1 and CDR2 sequences are MNHNS and SASEGT. The CDR3 extends over 14 amino acids. The CDR3 bases are TGTGCCAGCAGAGACAGGGGAAGTACAGATACGCAGTATTTT. It is translated as CASRDRGSTDTQYF.

The chain combines TRBV4-2 with TRBJ1-5; perhaps TRBD1 as D (6 bases). Trimming took off 1 base at V and 1 base at J, with 8 bases between the two ends. The CDR3 length is 15 residues. From germline, CDR1 is LGHNA and CDR2 YNFKEQ. The CDR3 here is CASSQGQGSNQPQHF. In nucleotides, the CDR3 is TGTGCCAGCAGCCAAGGGCAGGGGAGCAATCAGCCCCAGCATTTT.

The rearrangement joins TRBV7-2 to TRBJ1-2; TRBD1 aligns across 9 bases. The V gene's germline CDR1 is SGHTA and CDR2 FQGNSA. The CDR3 runs to 13 residues. Losses at the gene ends were 5 bases for V and 5 bases for J; bases not matched to a gene: 3. DNA for the CDR3: TGTGCCAGCAGCCGGGACAGGGAGTATGGCTACACCTTC. This codes for CASSRDREYGYTF.

This clonotype was counted ten times or more. V gene TRBV29-1 combines with J gene TRBJ2-5, with 7 bases identical to TRBD1. The CDR3 has 16 amino acids. Trimming removed 5 bases from V and 4 bases from J; junction bases left unmatched: 16. Germline V gives CDR1 SQVTM, CDR2 ANQGSEA. CDR3 DNA: TGCAGCGTTCACCCGTCCTTGGACAGGTTTCGAGAGACCCAGTACTTC. Protein: CSVHPSLDRFRETQYF.

This clonotype was seen only a few times. J is TRBJ2-5 and V is TRBV5-5, with D unresolved. The CDR3 runs to 14 residues. The V end lost 1 base, the J end lost 2 bases, and 9 bases lay between the germline ends. Germline-derived CDR1 and CDR2 are SGHKS and YYEKEE (reference sequence). CDR3 loop: CASSLLQAQETQYF. Here the CDR3 DNA reads TGTGCCAGCAGCTTGCTCCAGGCGCAAGAGACCCAGTACTTC.

The DNA for the CDR3 is TGTGCCAGCTCACCACTTAGGACTAGCGGTGCCACCGGGGAGCTGTTTTTT. Amino acids: CASSPLRTSGATGELFF. The chain links TRBV18 to TRBJ2-2; 10 bases are a match to TRBD2. Trimming removed 1 base from V and 4 bases from J; junction bases left unmatched: 6. The CDR3 extends over 17 amino acids. The V gene's germline CDR1 is KGHSH and CDR2 LQKENI.

This clonotype was picked up many times. This chain uses TRBV10-3 with TRBJ2-7; D perhaps matches TRBD2 (5 bases). CDR1 is ENHRY, CDR2 SYGVKD, per germline. V lost 7 bases, J lost 7 bases, and 11 bases lay in between. This CDR3 has 11 residues. CDR3 DNA sequence: TGTGCCATCAATAAGTCGGGGGAGCAGTACTTC. It codes for CAINKSGEQYF.

The CDR3 protein is CASSQVSTSFGEQYF. The DNA of the CDR3 is TGTGCCAGCAGCCAAGTGAGCACTAGCTTTGGCGAGCAGTACTTC. This chain joins TRBV4-2 and TRBJ2-7; D may be TRBD2 (6 bases). Trimming left V 1 base short and J 6 bases short, with 16 bases between. In germline, CDR1 is LGHNA, CDR2 YNFKEQ. This CDR3 comprises 15 residues.

This clonotype was seen more than once but under ten times. The J gene is TRBJ2-1, the V gene TRBV20-1; TRBD2 agrees at 7 bases. The CDR3 covers 14 residues. Germline V gene sequence: CDR1 DFQATT, CDR2 SNEGSKA (reference sequence). J gave up 8 bases and V 6 bases, and 13 bases lay outside the gene matches. In DNA, the CDR3 is TGCAGTGCCCCTCCTGGCGGGAGAGGATATGAGCAGTTCTTC. Translation: CSAPPGGRGYEQFF.